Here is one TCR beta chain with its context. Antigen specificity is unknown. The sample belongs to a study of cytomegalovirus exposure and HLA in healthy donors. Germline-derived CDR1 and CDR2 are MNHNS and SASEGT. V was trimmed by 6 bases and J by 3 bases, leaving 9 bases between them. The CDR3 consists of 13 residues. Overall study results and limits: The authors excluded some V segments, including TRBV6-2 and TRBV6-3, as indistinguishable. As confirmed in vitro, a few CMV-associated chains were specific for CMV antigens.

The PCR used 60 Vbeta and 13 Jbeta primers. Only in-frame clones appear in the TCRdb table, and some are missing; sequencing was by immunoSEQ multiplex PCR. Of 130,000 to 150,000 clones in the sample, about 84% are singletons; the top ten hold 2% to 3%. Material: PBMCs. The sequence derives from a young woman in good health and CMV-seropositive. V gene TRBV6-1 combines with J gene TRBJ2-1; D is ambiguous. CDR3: CASSLTLYNEQFF. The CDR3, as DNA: TGTGCCAGCAGCCTGACACTCTACAATGAGCAGTTCTTC.